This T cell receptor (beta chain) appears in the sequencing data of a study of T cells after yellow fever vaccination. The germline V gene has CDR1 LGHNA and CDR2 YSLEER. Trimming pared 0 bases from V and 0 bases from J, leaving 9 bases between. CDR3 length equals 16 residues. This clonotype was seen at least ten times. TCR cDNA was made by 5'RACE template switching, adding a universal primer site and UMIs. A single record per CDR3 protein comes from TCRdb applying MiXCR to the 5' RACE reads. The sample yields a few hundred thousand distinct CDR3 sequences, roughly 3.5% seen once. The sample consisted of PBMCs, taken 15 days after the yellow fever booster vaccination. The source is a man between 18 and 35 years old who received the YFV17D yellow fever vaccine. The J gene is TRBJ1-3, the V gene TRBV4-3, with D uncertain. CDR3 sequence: CASSQERLSSGNTIYF. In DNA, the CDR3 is TGCGCCAGCAGCCAAGAACGGCTGAGCTCTGGAAACACCATATATTTT.